Listed below are T cell receptor beta chains from one sample, sequenced in a study of neurological immune-mediated disorders. Via MiXCR, TCRdb re-called the 5' RACE reads, giving one row per CDR3 protein. The sample lists 75,000 to 90,000 distinct CDR3 sequences; 10% were seen once. Source material: PBMCs. These receptor sequences come from a middle-aged man in good health. CDR3s include the opening cysteine and the closing phenylalanine or tryptophan. D genes are given only for firm matches. Expanded clones are given a class, and other clones once, few, many or no size at all.

cdr3_nt | cdr3_aa | j_call | clone_size | v_call | cdr3_length | d_call
TGCGCCAGCAGCTCATACGGCGGAATTGAAGCTTTCTTT | CASSSYGGIEAFF | TRBJ1-1 | - | TRBV5-1 | 13 | -
TGTGCCAGCAGTACAGCAGGTTTACCCTACCAGCATTTT | CASSTAGLPYQHF | TRBJ1-5 | medium-sized | TRBV12-3/TRBV12-4 | 13 | -
TGCAGTGCTAGAGATCCGGGGAACACCTCCGGGGGAAAACTGTTTTTT | CSARDPGNTSGGKLFF | TRBJ1-4 | many | TRBV20-1 | 16 | -
TGCAGTGCTAGAGGCTTCACGGGGGTCGGTCAGCCCCAGCATTTT | CSARGFTGVGQPQHF | TRBJ1-5 | many | TRBV20-1 | 15 | -
TGTGCCATCAGTTCCCAGGGAGGACTCAATGAGCAGTTCTTC | CAISSQGGLNEQFF | TRBJ2-1 | many | TRBV10-3 | 14 | -
TGTGCCAGCAGCTCCCGTATTAGCCCGATAACAGATACGCAGTATTTT | CASSSRISPITDTQYF | TRBJ2-3 | many | TRBV21-1 | 16 | -
TGTGCCAGCAGCTTACCCCTCGCGGGGCCGGCGGGAGCCCCCTACGAGCAGTACTTC | CASSLPLAGPAGAPYEQYF | TRBJ2-7 | many | TRBV7-9 | 19 | TRBD2
TGTGCCAGCAGCCGAGACAGGGTCTTCAATCAGCCCCAGCATTTT | CASSRDRVFNQPQHF | TRBJ1-5 | many | TRBV12-3/TRBV12-4 | 15 | TRBD1
TGCGCCAGCAGCAAAGGGGTTGGAAACACCATATATTTT | CASSKGVGNTIYF | TRBJ1-3 | many | TRBV5-1 | 13 | -
TGCGCCAGCAGCTTGGGGGATCCACAGACTAACTATGGCTACAACTTC | CASSLGDPQTNYGYNF | TRBJ1-2 | - | TRBV5-1 | 16 | -
TGTGCCAGCAGTGCTTACAATGAGCAGTTCTTC | CASSAYNEQFF | TRBJ2-1 | many | TRBV6-2/TRBV6-3 | 11 | -
TGCGCCAGCAGCCCGGATGAGGATACGCAGTATTTT | CASSPDEDTQYF | TRBJ2-3 | many | TRBV4-1 | 12 | -
TGTGCCAGCAGCTCCCAGGGGTCCGGGGGCTACAATGAGCAGTTCTTC | CASSSQGSGGYNEQFF | TRBJ2-1 | many | TRBV7-2 | 16 | -
TGTGCCAGCAGCTTATCGTCGGGGAATGGCTACACCTTC | CASSLSSGNGYTF | TRBJ1-2 | - | TRBV7-9 | 13 | -
TGTGCCATCAGTGAGTCCGGGGTAACCGGGGAGCTGTTTTTT | CAISESGVTGELFF | TRBJ2-2 | many | TRBV10-3 | 14 | -
TGTGCCAGCAGTTATGCAGGGCCGCTCACCGGGGAGCTGTTTTTT | CASSYAGPLTGELFF | TRBJ2-2 | many | TRBV6-5 | 15 | -
TGCGCCAGCCGCGAGAGTTCTAGCACAGATACGCAGTATTTT | CASRESSSTDTQYF | TRBJ2-3 | many | TRBV5-1 | 14 | -